These 13 T cell receptor beta chains were all obtained from the same sample, sequenced in a study of blood T cell repertoires in COVID-19. Using immunoSEQ multiplex PCR, the repertoire was profiled, and TCRdb retains in-frame clones only, with some absent. The data show some 66,000 clones, 86% seen once. Sequencing used peripheral blood. Source of these receptors: a man aged 50-59 years with active COVID-19.

V gene TRBV11-3 combines with J gene TRBJ2-1; D possibly corresponds to TRBD1 (5 bases). Trimming removed 4 bases at V and 5 bases at J, with 9 bases between. Per germline, CDR1 SGHNT and CDR2 YENEEA. The CDR3 loop spans 13 amino acids. In DNA form, the CDR3 reads TGTGCCAGCAGCTCCAGACAGAACAATGAGCAGTTCTTC. This sequence encodes CASSSRQNNEQFF.

This clone was seen only once. The rearrangement joins TRBV15 to TRBJ2-4; 10 positions agree with TRBD1. The V segment lost 0 bases and the J segment 7 bases; nucleotides outside the gene matches: 9. CDR1 LNHNV and CDR2 YYDKDF come from the germline V gene (reference sequence). The CDR3 covers 17 residues. Here the CDR3 reads CATSRDAGQGSVNIQYF. The CDR3 DNA is TGTGCCACCAGCAGAGATGCGGGACAGGGGTCTGTGAACATTCAGTACTTC.

The V gene is TRBV5-5, the J gene TRBJ1-5, with TRBD1 matching over 9 bases. The germline gives CDR1 SGHKS, CDR2 YYEKEE (reference sequence). The length of the CDR3 is 15 residues. V lost 0 bases, J lost 7 bases, and 5 bases stayed unmatched. For the CDR3, the DNA is TGTGCCAGCAGCTTGGACAGGGGGCTGAGACAGCCCCAGCATTTT. The encoded protein is CASSLDRGLRQPQHF.

This chain joins TRBV4-2 and TRBJ2-5; 9 positions match TRBD2. The V and J ends lost 1 base and 3 bases, in that order; junction bases with no gene match: 9. Germline V gene lookup returns CDR1 LGHNA and CDR2 YNFKEQ. This CDR3 spans 17 amino acids. The CDR3 region is CASSQGSASGAEETQYF. The CDR3 coding sequence is TGTGCCAGCAGCCAAGGTTCGGCTAGCGGGGCGGAAGAGACCCAGTACTTC.

The chain joins TRBV7-8 to TRBJ1-3; possible D gene TRBD1, 5 bases. The V gene lost 5 bases and the J gene lost 4 bases, with 6 bases spanning the gap. This CDR3 contains 12 residues. Germline V CDR1 and CDR2: SGHVS, FQNEAQ. This CDR3 is CASSHRGNTIYF. CDR3 nucleotide sequence: TGTGCCAGCAGCCACAGGGGAAACACCATATATTTT.

The chain employs TRBV7-9 and TRBJ1-1, with 7 bases matching TRBD1. V shed 3 bases, J shed 6 bases, and the junction held 16 bases outside the gene matches. CDR1 and CDR2 (germline): SEHNR, FQNEAQ (reference sequence). The CDR3 contains 17 residues. The CDR3 region is CASSFTRDSSGDPEAFF. The CDR3 coding sequence is TGTGCCAGCAGCTTTACCAGGGACAGTTCAGGCGACCCTGAAGCTTTCTTT.

V gene TRBV2 combines with J gene TRBJ2-1, with 9 bases matching TRBD2. Germline V lookup: CDR1 SNHLY, CDR2 FYNNEI. The V and J ends lost 10 bases and 4 bases, in that order; junction bases with no gene match: 5. There are 13 residues in the CDR3. The CDR3 is CATPSGAYNEQFF. DNA for the CDR3: TGTGCCACACCTAGCGGGGCTTACAATGAGCAGTTCTTC.

The chain's CDR3 is CASSPRTDSPLHF. CDR3 nucleotides: TGTGCCAGCTCACCGAGGACAGATTCACCCCTCCACTTT. The rearrangement links TRBV18 to TRBJ1-6; D perhaps matches TRBD1 (6 bases). V lost 3 bases and J 8 bases, leaving 8 bases between the germline ends. Germline CDR1 is KGHSH and CDR2 is LQKENI. The CDR3 length is 13 residues.

V and J are TRBV18 and TRBJ2-1; 9 nucleotides line up with TRBD2. The CDR3 extends over 14 amino acids. V shed 2 bases and J 10 bases; nucleotides not matched to a gene: 6. CDR1 KGHSH and CDR2 LQKENI come from the germline V gene. This CDR3 reads CASSPRAGGREQFF. The DNA for the CDR3 is TGTGCCAGCTCACCAAGAGCGGGAGGTCGGGAGCAGTTCTTC. Based on the CDR3 plus reference TRBV18 and TRBJ2-1, the full variable domain is NAGVMQNPRHLVRRRGQEARLRCSPMKGHSHVYWYRQLPEEGLKFMVYLQKENIIDESGMPKERFSAEFPKEGPSILRIQQVVRGDSAAYFCASSPRAGGREQFFGPGTRLTVL.

The chain recombines TRBV11-2 with TRBJ1-1, with a weak D call TRBD1 (6 bases). CDR3 length equals 14 residues. Looked up from germline, CDR1 is SGHAT and CDR2 is FQNNGV. Trimming shortened V by 0 bases and J by 6 bases, and 11 bases separated the two germline ends. CDR3 nucleotides: TGTGCCAGCAGCTTAGACTACAGGGTACCTGAAGCTTTCTTT. Residues: CASSLDYRVPEAFF. The full variable domain, its missing parts supplied by reference TRBV11-2 and TRBJ1-1, is EAGVAQSPRYKIIEKRQSVAFWCNPISGHATLYWYQQILGQGPKLLIQFQNNGVVDDSQLPKDRFSAERLKGVDSTLKIQPAKLEDSAVYLCASSLDYRVPEAFFGQGTRLTVV.

The rearrangement links TRBV5-4 to TRBJ1-3; no clear D. Germline V gene data show CDR1 as SGHNT and CDR2 as YYREEE (reference sequence). V lost 5 bases and J lost 0, with 9 bases in between. The CDR3 length is 14 residues. CDR3 DNA: TGTGCCAGCAGTAGCGGGTCCTCTGGAAACACCATATATTTT. This encodes CASSSGSSGNTIYF.

This chain connects TRBV30 to TRBJ2-3; 12 bases are shared with TRBD2. The CDR3 has 14 residues. Germline V gives CDR1 GTSNPN, CDR2 SVGIG (reference sequence). V gave up 7 bases and J gave up 2 bases; unmatched junction bases: 4. CDR3 nucleotides: TGTGCCTACTGGACTAGCGGGATCACAGATACGCAGTATTTT. This sequence encodes CAYWTSGITDTQYF.

V is TRBV6-5 and J is TRBJ1-5; weak D call: TRBD1 (5 bases). The germline V and J ends were trimmed by 6 bases and 3 bases, with 9 bases remaining between them. The germline gives CDR1 MNHEY, CDR2 SVGAGI. The CDR3 sequence is 13 residues long. The CDR3 nucleotides read TGTGCCAGCAGGACAGATTTCAATCAGCCCCAGCATTTT. Its translation is CASRTDFNQPQHF.